This T cell receptor beta chain was captured by sequencing in a study of CD8 T cells in ankylosing spondylitis. Findings and limits, study-wide: Made up of eight highly homologous variants, a TCR beta motif appeared characteristic of ankylosing spondylitis blood. A number of the motif variants had already been described in reactive arthritis synovial fluid and blood. Matched synovial fluid from ankylosing spondylitis patients was reported to be enriched for disease-linked clones.

Ten or more counts support this clonotype. Its matching antigen is unknown. MiXCR, run by TCRdb on the 5' RACE reads, gives a single entry per CDR3 protein. This sample carries about 130,000 distinct CDR3 sequences, about 6.5% of them seen once, and the ten largest clones take 12%. Looked up from germline, CDR1 is SNHLY and CDR2 is FYNNEI. The CDR3 extends over 18 amino acids. The V gene end was trimmed by 1 base and the J gene end by 4 bases; junction bases not matched to a gene: 10. The rearrangement joins TRBV2 to TRBJ2-3; 11 bases map to TRBD2. This TCR derives from a male donor with ankylosing spondylitis or in good health (not recorded which). Material for sequencing was blood, either unsorted or a sorted T cell fraction (not recorded which). As DNA, the CDR3 is TGTGCCAGCAGTGAAGTGGCGTTAGCGGGGGGGCACCCAGATACGCAGTATTTT. Translation gives CASSEVALAGGHPDTQYF.